These 30 T cell receptor beta chains originate from one sample sequenced in a study of cytomegalovirus exposure and HLA in healthy donors. PCR primers comprised 60 Vbeta and 13 Jbeta primers. The data were produced by immunoSEQ multiplex PCR, yet TCRdb's version contains in-frame clones alone and is incomplete. Of hundreds of thousands of clones in the sample, more than 80% were seen once. Material: PBMCs. All receptors come from a man aged 25-40 years in good health and CMV-seronegative.

The V gene is TRBV5-4, the J gene TRBJ2-7; 9 bases agree with TRBD1. The V gene's germline CDR1 is SGHNT and CDR2 YYREEE (reference sequence). The CDR3 contains 18 residues. V was clipped by 4 bases and J by 5 bases; unmatched bases: 19. Here the CDR3 DNA reads TGTGCCAGCAGCCCACCAAATAGACCGGGACAGGGAGATGACGAGCAGTACTTC. It codes for CASSPPNRPGQGDDEQYF.

The chain links TRBV6-5 to TRBJ1-4; no definite D call. The CDR3 has 15 residues. Trimming left V 6 bases short and J 7 bases short, with 18 bases between. The germline V gene has CDR1 MNHEY and CDR2 SVGAGI. The CDR3 loop reads CASSVRDLLGEKLFF. The CDR3, as DNA: TGTGCCAGCAGCGTCCGGGATCTCCTGGGTGAAAAACTGTTTTTT.

The rearrangement uses TRBV5-1 and TRBJ2-2; 12 bases agree with TRBD1. The germline gives CDR1 SGHRS, CDR2 YFSETQ. J was trimmed by 5 bases and V by 6 bases; bases with no gene match: 17. There are 19 residues in the CDR3. The CDR3, as DNA: TGCGCCAGCAACTCCGGGACAGGGGGCGCGGGAGGGAAGACCGGGGAGCTGTTTTTT. This translates into CASNSGTGGAGGKTGELFF. Full variable domain (remainder filled in from reference TRBV5-1 and TRBJ2-2): KAGVTQTPRYLIKTRGQQVTLSCSPISGHRSVSWYQQTPGQGLQFLFEYFSETQRNKGNFPGRFSGRQFSNSRSEMNVSTLELGDSALYLCASNSGTGGAGGKTGELFFGEGSRLTVL.

Comments on this clone: The junction departs from the called germline gene at one end, perhaps through a read error. CDR3 in DNA: TGCAGCGTCGAAGGACAGGTGCCCTACGAGCAGTACTTC. It specifies CSVEGQVPYEQYF. The V gene is TRBV29-1, the J gene TRBJ2-7; the match to TRBD1 covers 7 bases. The CDR3 length is 13 residues. CDR1 SQVTM and CDR2 ANQGSEA come from the germline V gene.

The chain has TRBV18 and TRBJ1-1; D possibly corresponds to TRBD1 (5 bases). The CDR3 consists of 12 residues. Germline V gives CDR1 KGHSH, CDR2 LQKENI. V was pared by 6 bases and J by 5 bases, with 10 bases between. CDR3 loop: CASSYKGTEAFF. In DNA form, the CDR3 reads TGTGCCAGCTCCTATAAGGGGACTGAAGCTTTCTTT.

In the case of this clone: An end of the junction differs from the germline gene, which may be a read error. The chain is built from TRBV5-1 and TRBJ2-2; TRBD2 agrees at 7 bases. CDR3 size: 16 residues. Germline CDR1 is SGHRS and CDR2 is YFSETQ. The CDR3 DNA sequence: TGCGCCAGCAGCCCGGGGGTACTAGCGTTGACCGGGGAGCTATTTTTT. Its protein product is CASSPGVLALTGELFF.

This rearrangement joins TRBV5-1 to TRBJ1-1; D remains ambiguous. Looked up from germline, CDR1 is SGHRS and CDR2 is YFSETQ. V lost 0 bases and J 0 bases, leaving 9 bases between the germline ends. There are 15 residues in the CDR3. The CDR3 DNA follows: TGCGCCAGCAGCTTGGATGTGAACATGAACACTGAAGCTTTCTTT. The encoded protein is CASSLDVNMNTEAFF.

A word on this clone: The sample has other DNA sequences that encode this CDR3 too. CDR3: CASSYSSGGYEQYF. The CDR3 DNA reads as TGTGCCAGCAGTTACTCGTCAGGGGGTTACGAGCAGTACTTC. The V call is TRBV6-5, the J call TRBJ2-7, with TRBD1 identical over 7 bases. Germline V gives CDR1 MNHEY, CDR2 SVGAGI. J was trimmed by 4 bases and V by 0 bases; bases with no gene match: 3. The CDR3 spans 14 residues.

This clone was recorded once. The chain recombines TRBV21-1 with TRBJ2-6; the table calls TRBD1, which could not be checked here. TRBV21-1 is a recognized pseudogene. This CDR3 has 18 residues. The CDR3 DNA is TGTGCCAGCAGCAAGGGAACAGAACTCACCTCTGGGGCCAGCGTCCTGACTTTC. This sequence encodes CASSKGTELTSGASVLTF.

This clone was counted between two and nine times. The same CDR3 can be traced to other DNA sequences in this sample. V gene TRBV7-9 combines with J gene TRBJ1-1, with D maybe TRBD1 (6 bases). V gave up 5 bases and J gave up 0 bases, with 10 bases separating them. The CDR3 has 14 amino acids. Germline CDR1 SEHNR, CDR2 FQNEAQ (reference sequence). The CDR3, as DNA: TGTGCCAGCAGCCCGGGACAACTGAACACTGAAGCTTTCTTT. Encoded protein: CASSPGQLNTEAFF.

V is TRBV5-1 and J is TRBJ1-2; 8 nucleotides line up with TRBD1. The CDR3 sequence is 14 residues long. V lost 0 bases and J lost 2; bases outside the gene matches: 0. Germline V gene data show CDR1 as SGHRS and CDR2 as YFSETQ. Written as DNA, the CDR3 is TGCGCCAGCAGCTTGGGGACAGGGAACTATGGCTACACCTTC. Amino acid sequence: CASSLGTGNYGYTF.

For the CDR3, the DNA is TGTGCCAGCAGCGTAGTTCCAGGCCAGAACACTGAAGCTTTCTTT. It translates to CASSVVPGQNTEAFF. V gene TRBV9 combines with J gene TRBJ1-1; D is ambiguous. The CDR3 covers 15 residues. V lost 0 bases, J lost 1 base, and 10 bases lay in between. Germline CDR1 and CDR2: SGDLS and YYNGEE.

This clone has only one observation. The genes are TRBV9 and TRBJ2-3, with TRBD2 matching 15 bases. The junction had 5 bases not matched to a gene; V was cut back by 2 bases and J by 1 base. The CDR3 runs 18 residues. Germline CDR1 SGDLS, CDR2 YYNGEE. This CDR3 is CASSVWGLAGGGTDTQYF. CDR3 coding DNA: TGTGCCAGCAGCGTTTGGGGACTAGCGGGGGGAGGCACAGATACGCAGTATTTT. The entire variable domain, with the rest obtained from reference TRBV9 and TRBJ2-3, is as follows: DSGVTQTPKHLITATGQRVTLRCSPRSGDLSVYWYQQSLDQGLQFLIQYYNGEERAKGNILERFSAQQFPDLHSELNLSSLELGDSALYFCASSVWGLAGGGTDTQYFGPGTRLTVL.

The CDR3 loop reads CASSNRQFNQPQHF. The CDR3, as DNA: TGTGCCAGTAGTAATCGACAGTTCAATCAGCCCCAGCATTTT. The chain employs TRBV19 and TRBJ1-5, with TRBD1 as a possible D gene (5 bases). Germline assignment: CDR1 LNHDA and CDR2 SQIVND (reference sequence). This CDR3 has 14 amino acids. Trimming removed 4 bases at V and 3 bases at J, with 10 bases between.

V is TRBV6-5 and J is TRBJ2-4, with TRBD2 matching 7 bases. V was pared by 5 bases and J by 6 bases, with 10 bases of the junction left unmatched. This CDR3 spans 15 amino acids. From germline, CDR1 is MNHEY and CDR2 SVGAGI. As DNA, the CDR3 is TGTGCCAGCAGTCCCTCGGGAGGAACAGGAAACATTCAGTACTTC. Translation gives CASSPSGGTGNIQYF.

This chain uses TRBV7-3 with TRBJ1-1; weak D call: TRBD1 (5 bases). In germline, CDR1 is SGHTA, CDR2 FQGTGA. With 5 bases removed from V and 3 bases from J, the gap between germline ends came to 13 bases. The CDR3 totals 14 residues. CDR3 sequence reads: CASSVHGGDTEAFF. The DNA of the CDR3 is TGTGCCAGCAGCGTACATGGAGGGGACACTGAAGCTTTCTTT.

This clone was detected a few times. The J gene is TRBJ1-2, the V gene TRBV11-2; TRBD1 is a possible D gene (5 bases). Trimming took off 7 bases at V and 5 bases at J, with 20 bases between the two ends. The CDR3 consists of 15 residues. Germline V CDR1 and CDR2: SGHAT, FQNNGV. In DNA, the CDR3 is TGTGCCAGCACTCCAGCCATCGACAGCCCATATGGCTACACCTTC. Residues: CASTPAIDSPYGYTF.

This clone has just a few counts. This chain joins TRBV4-3 and TRBJ2-1; 9 bases line up with TRBD2. CDR1 LGHNA and CDR2 YSLEER come from the germline V gene. Trimming at V came to 1 base and at J to 7 bases, leaving 8 bases not matched to a gene. The CDR3 has 16 residues. The CDR3 nucleotides read TGCGCCAGCAGCCAAGGGGCGGGGGGGCTCGGAAATGAGCAGTTCTTC. Translating it yields CASSQGAGGLGNEQFF.

V is TRBV7-3 and J is TRBJ1-5; 8 bases line up with TRBD1. CDR3 size: 16 residues. Germline assignment: CDR1 SGHTA and CDR2 FQGTGA. J was trimmed by 3 bases and V by 1 base; bases with no gene match: 5. The CDR3, as DNA: TGTGCCAGCAGCTTAAGCGAGACAGGGGACAATCAGCCCCAGCATTTT. It yields the protein CASSLSETGDNQPQHF.

The chain recombines TRBV7-3 with TRBJ2-2; 9 bases agree with TRBD2. Germline assignment: CDR1 SGHTA and CDR2 FQGTGA. This CDR3 comprises 15 residues. Trimming cost V 0 bases and J 5 bases; bases outside gene matches: 1. DNA for the CDR3: TGTGCCAGCAGCTTAACTGCGGGGGGGACCGGGGAGCTGTTTTTT. This codes for CASSLTAGGTGELFF.

The rearrangement links TRBV5-1 to TRBJ2-5, with 7 bases aligning to TRBD2. Germline lookup yields CDR1 SGHRS and CDR2 YFSETQ. The V and J ends lost 7 bases and 5 bases, in that order; junction bases with no gene match: 14. The CDR3 is 15 amino acids. The chain's CDR3 is CASSPRGGGKETQYF. The CDR3 bases are TGCGCCAGCTCCCCGCGGGGCGGGGGAAAGGAGACCCAGTACTTC.

This clone was seen a handful of times. V usage is TRBV7-8 and J usage is TRBJ1-1; TRBD1 matches 10 bases. The CDR3 has 16 amino acids. Losses at the gene ends were 5 bases for V and 3 bases for J; bases not matched to a gene: 9. Germline CDR1 reads SGHVS; CDR2 reads FQNEAQ. CDR3 nucleotides: TGTGCCAGCAGCCCCGGACAGGGGGTCGATTACACTGAAGCTTTCTTT. Its protein product is CASSPGQGVDYTEAFF.

This sequence joins TRBV18 and TRBJ2-2; 8 positions agree with TRBD2. This CDR3 region has 16 residues. Germline V CDR1 and CDR2: KGHSH, LQKENI. Losses at the gene ends were 3 bases for V and 5 bases for J; bases not matched to a gene: 8. CDR3 sequence: CASSPSPGLVTGELFF. CDR3 nucleotide sequence: TGTGCCAGCTCACCGTCACCGGGACTAGTAACCGGGGAGCTGTTTTTT.

This clone was observed once. The genes are TRBV29-1 and TRBJ2-5; 7 bases line up with TRBD2. CDR1 is SQVTM and CDR2 is ANQGSEA in the germline V gene. Trimming at V came to 7 bases and at J to 4 bases, leaving 6 bases not matched to a gene. This CDR3 has 12 amino acids. CDR3 amino acids: CSAGGGGETQYF. CDR3 bases: TGCAGCGCCGGTGGGGGGGGAGAGACCCAGTACTTC.

A word on this clone: The junction does not match germline at one end; this may be a read error. This chain links TRBV7-3 with TRBJ2-6; 8 bases agree with TRBD2. Germline CDR1 and CDR2: SGHTA and FQGTGA. CDR3 length: 17 residues. CDR3 protein: CASSLSGINSGASVLTF. For the CDR3, the DNA is TGTGCCAGCAGTCTTAGCGGGATCAACTCTGGGGCCAGCGTCCTGACTTTC.

The rearrangement links TRBV7-8 to TRBJ2-5; 7 bases agree with TRBD2. J lost 4 bases, V lost 8 bases, and 7 bases had no gene match. Germline V gene lookup returns CDR1 SGHVS and CDR2 FQNEAQ. This CDR3 has 13 amino acids. CDR3 region: CASSGGGTETQYF. Here the CDR3 DNA reads TGTGCCAGCTCGGGCGGGGGTACAGAGACCCAGTACTTC.

A note on this clone: One end of the junction does not line up with germline, which may come from a read error. V usage is TRBV15 and J usage is TRBJ1-5, with 7 positions matching TRBD1. Germline V lookup: CDR1 LNHNV, CDR2 YYDKDF (reference sequence). The CDR3 has 16 amino acids. The CDR3: CATSRGAGQHNQPQHF. CDR3 DNA: TGTGCCACCAGCAGAGGGGCGGGACAGCATAATCAGCCCCAACATTTT.

About this clone: The same CDR3 arises from other DNA sequences in this sample as well. The genes are TRBV13 and TRBJ1-1, with TRBD1 as a possible D gene (5 bases). V shed 5 bases and J shed 3 bases, with 16 bases lying between them. The CDR3 runs to 15 residues. Per germline, CDR1 PRHDT and CDR2 FYEKMQ (reference sequence). The DNA of the CDR3 is TGTGCCAGCAGCCTAAGGAGGGGAGCGCACACTGAAGCTTTCTTT. Its protein product is CASSLRRGAHTEAFF.

The chain couples TRBV2 to TRBJ1-3, with D perhaps TRBD1 (5 bases). Germline CDR1 SNHLY, CDR2 FYNNEI. CDR3 size: 15 residues. V was pared by 1 base and J by 1 base, with 8 bases between. The CDR3 region is CASSEVGGSGNTIYF. Here the CDR3 DNA reads TGTGCCAGCAGTGAAGTCGGGGGGTCTGGAAACACCATATATTTT.

The chain joins TRBV7-3 to TRBJ2-3; 10 positions match TRBD1. The germline V gene encodes CDR1 SGHTA and CDR2 FQGTGA. The CDR3 length is 14 residues. With V trimmed by 4 bases and J by 5 bases, 3 bases remained unmatched. CDR3 protein: CASSYGQGGDTQYF. The CDR3 DNA reads as TGTGCCAGCAGCTATGGACAGGGGGGAGATACGCAGTATTTT.